What follows is one T cell receptor (beta chain) and its context. The length of the CDR3 is 10 residues. CDR1 is MDHEN, CDR2 SYDVKM, per germline. Trimming pared 8 bases from V and 6 bases from J, leaving 8 bases between. This specimen belongs to a study of shared clonotypes between healthy human individuals. Here immunoSEQ multiplex PCR was the method, and the copy in TCRdb shows in-frame clones only, minus some. The table includes 450,000 or so clones, 77% detected once. The rearrangement uses TRBV28 and TRBJ2-7; D gene uncertain. The sequencing input was PBMCs. This receptor was identified in a woman between 40 and 55 years old in good health. Some clones in this sample may be carry-over from other donors' samples. The CDR3 sequence is CASGLSEQYF. DNA for the CDR3: TGTGCCAGCGGTCTCTCCGAGCAGTACTTC. The full variable domain, with the rest looked up from reference TRBV28 and TRBJ2-7, is DVKVTQSSRYLVKRTGEKVFLECVQDMDHENMFWYRQDPGLGLRLIYFSYDVKMKEKGDIPEGYSVSREKKERFSLILESASTNQTSMYLCASGLSEQYFGPGTRLTVT.